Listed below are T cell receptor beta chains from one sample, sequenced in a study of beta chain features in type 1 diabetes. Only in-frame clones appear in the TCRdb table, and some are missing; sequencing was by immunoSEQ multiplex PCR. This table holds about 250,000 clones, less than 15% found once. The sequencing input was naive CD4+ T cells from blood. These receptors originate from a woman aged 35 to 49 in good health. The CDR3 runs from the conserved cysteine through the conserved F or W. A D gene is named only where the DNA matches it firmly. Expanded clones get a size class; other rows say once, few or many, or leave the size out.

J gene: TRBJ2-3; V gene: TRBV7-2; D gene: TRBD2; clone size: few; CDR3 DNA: TGTGCCAGCAGCCCCGGGAGGGATACGCAGTATTTT; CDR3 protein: CASSPGRDTQYF
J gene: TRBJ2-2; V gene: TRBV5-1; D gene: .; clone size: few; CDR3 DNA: TGCGCCAGCAGCTGGAGCGGGTCGAACACCGGGGAGCTGTTTTTT; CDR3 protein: CASSWSGSNTGELFF
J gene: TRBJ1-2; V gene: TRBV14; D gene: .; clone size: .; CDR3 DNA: TGTGCCAGCAGCCAAGAAGCATGGGGGGGATATGGCTACACCTTC; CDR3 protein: CASSQEAWGGYGYTF
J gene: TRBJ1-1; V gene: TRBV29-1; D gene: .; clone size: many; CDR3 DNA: TGCAGCGTTGCAGGGGTGATGAACACTGAAGCTTTCTTT; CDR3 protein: CSVAGVMNTEAFF
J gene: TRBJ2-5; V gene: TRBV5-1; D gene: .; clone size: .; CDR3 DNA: TGCGCCAGCAGCTTCCAGGGTCAAGAGACCCAGTACTTC; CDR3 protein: CASSFQGQETQYF
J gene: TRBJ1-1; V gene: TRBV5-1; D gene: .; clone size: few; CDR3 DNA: TGCGCCAGCAGCTCTTCGAACACTGAAGCTTTCTTT; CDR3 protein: CASSSSNTEAFF
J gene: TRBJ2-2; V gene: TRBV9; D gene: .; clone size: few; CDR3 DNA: TGTGCCAGCAGCGTAGAGGGACTGGGCCTCACCGGGGAGCTGTTTTTT; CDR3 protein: CASSVEGLGLTGELFF
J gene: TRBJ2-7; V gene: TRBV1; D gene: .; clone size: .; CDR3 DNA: TGCACCAGCAGCCATCTAGCGGGTAACTACGAGCAGTACTTC; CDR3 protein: CTSSHLAGNYEQYF
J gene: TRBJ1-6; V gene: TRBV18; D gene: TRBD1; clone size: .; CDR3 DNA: TGTGCCAGCTCACCAACAGGGGTGGATAATTCACCCCTCCACTTT; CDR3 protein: CASSPTGVDNSPLHF
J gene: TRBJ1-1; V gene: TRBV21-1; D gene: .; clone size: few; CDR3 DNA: TGTGCCAGCAGCAAAGCACGGGTCGCCGGGACAAAGAACACTGAAGCTTTCTTT; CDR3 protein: CASSKARVAGTKNTEAFF
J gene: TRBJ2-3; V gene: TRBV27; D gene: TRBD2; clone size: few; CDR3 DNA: TGTGCCAGCAGTTTATCACGGCGGGGGGGCACAGATACGCAGTATTTT; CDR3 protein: CASSLSRRGGTDTQYF
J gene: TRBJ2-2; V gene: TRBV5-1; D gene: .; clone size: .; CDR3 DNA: TGCGCCAGCAGCCGAATTAGCCCCGGGGAGCTGTTTTTT; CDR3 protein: CASSRISPGELFF
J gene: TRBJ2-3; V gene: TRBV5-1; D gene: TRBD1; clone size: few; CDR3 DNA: TGCGCCAGCAGCTTGGCTGATTACAGGGGTACAGATACGCAGTATTTT; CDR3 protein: CASSLADYRGTDTQYF
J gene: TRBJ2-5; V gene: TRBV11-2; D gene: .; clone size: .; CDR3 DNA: TGTGCCAGCAGCTTAGCTGGCTACCAAGAGACCCAGTACTTC; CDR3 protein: CASSLAGYQETQYF
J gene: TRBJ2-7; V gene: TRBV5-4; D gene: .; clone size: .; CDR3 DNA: TGTGCCAGCAGCGTTGGGCACGGCGCCTACGAGCAGTACTTC; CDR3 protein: CASSVGHGAYEQYF
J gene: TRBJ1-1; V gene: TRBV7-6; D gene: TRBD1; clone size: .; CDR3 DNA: TGTGCCAGCAGCCCCGGGACAGATCGTAAACGCACTGAAGCTTTCTTT; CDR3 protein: CASSPGTDRKRTEAFF
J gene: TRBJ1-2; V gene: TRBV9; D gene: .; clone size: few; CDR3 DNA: TGTGCCAGCAGCGTAGACAGCAGCTATGGCTACACCTTC; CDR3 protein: CASSVDSSYGYTF
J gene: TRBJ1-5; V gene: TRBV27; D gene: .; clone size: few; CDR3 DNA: TGTGCCAGCAGTCTACAGGGATTAAGCAATCAGCCCCAGCATTTT; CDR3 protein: CASSLQGLSNQPQHF
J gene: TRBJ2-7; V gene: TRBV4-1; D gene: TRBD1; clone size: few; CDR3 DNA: TGCGCCAGCAGCCTTATGGGTAAAGACGGGACAGGGCCCTACGAGCAGTACTTC; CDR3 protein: CASSLMGKDGTGPYEQYF
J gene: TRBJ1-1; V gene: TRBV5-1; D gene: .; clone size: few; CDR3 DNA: TGCGCCAGCAGCCCCGGGGAACCTTACACTGAAGCTTTCTTT; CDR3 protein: CASSPGEPYTEAFF
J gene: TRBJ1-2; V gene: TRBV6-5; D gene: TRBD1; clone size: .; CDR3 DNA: TGTGCCAGCAGACCCTACAGGGGGAGCTATGGCTACACCTTC; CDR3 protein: CASRPYRGSYGYTF
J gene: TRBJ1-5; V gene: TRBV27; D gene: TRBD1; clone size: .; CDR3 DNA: TGTGCCAGCAGTCCGTCCCGGGGGACAGGGAATAGCAATCAGCCCCAGCATTTT; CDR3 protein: CASSPSRGTGNSNQPQHF
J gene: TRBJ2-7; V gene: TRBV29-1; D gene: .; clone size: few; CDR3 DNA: TGCAGCGTTGGCCGGGACATTACCTACGAGCAGTACTTC; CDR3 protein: CSVGRDITYEQYF
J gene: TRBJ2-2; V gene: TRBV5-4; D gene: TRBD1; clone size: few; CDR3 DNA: TGTGCCAGCAGTCCCGGGACAGGTAACACCGGGGAGCTGTTTTTT; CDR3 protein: CASSPGTGNTGELFF
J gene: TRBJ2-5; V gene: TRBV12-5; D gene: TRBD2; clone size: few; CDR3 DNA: TGTGCTAGTGGTTTAGGACTAGCGGGGGCCTTACGCCAAGAGACCCAGTACTTC; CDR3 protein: CASGLGLAGALRQETQYF
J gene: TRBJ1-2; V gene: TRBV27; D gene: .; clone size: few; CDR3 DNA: TGTGCCAGCAGTTTTCCCTCGAGAGGCTACACCTTC; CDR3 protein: CASSFPSRGYTF
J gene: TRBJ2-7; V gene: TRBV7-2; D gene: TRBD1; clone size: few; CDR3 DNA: TGTGCCAGCAGCTTAGCGCCGACAGGGGGTCCCTACGAGCAGTACTTC; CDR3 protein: CASSLAPTGGPYEQYF
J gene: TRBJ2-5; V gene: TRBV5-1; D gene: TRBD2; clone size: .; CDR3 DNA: TGCGCCAGCAGCATCCGACTAGCGGGGGGCCAAGAGACCCAGTACTTC; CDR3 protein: CASSIRLAGGQETQYF
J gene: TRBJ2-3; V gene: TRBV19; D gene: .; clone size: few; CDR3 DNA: TGTGCCAGCCCAGACTCCACAGATACGCAGTATTTT; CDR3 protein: CASPDSTDTQYF
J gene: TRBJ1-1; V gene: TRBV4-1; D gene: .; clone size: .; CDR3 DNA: TGCGCCAGCAGCTTCCGGGACACGAACACTGAAGCTTTCTTT; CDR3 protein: CASSFRDTNTEAFF
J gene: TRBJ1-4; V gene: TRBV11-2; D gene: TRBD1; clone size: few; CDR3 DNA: TGTGCCAGCAGCTTAGAAGGGACAGGAGATAATGAAAAACTGTTTTTT; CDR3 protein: CASSLEGTGDNEKLFF
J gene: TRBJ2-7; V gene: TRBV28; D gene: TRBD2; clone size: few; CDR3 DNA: TGTGCCAGCAGCCCCGCGGGGAGGGGCGAGCAGTACTTC; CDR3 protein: CASSPAGRGEQYF
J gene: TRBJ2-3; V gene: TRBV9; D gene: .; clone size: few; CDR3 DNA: TGTGCCAGCAGCCCTCAGGGGTCAGATACGCAGTATTTT; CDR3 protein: CASSPQGSDTQYF
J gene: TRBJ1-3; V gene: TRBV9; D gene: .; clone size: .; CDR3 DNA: TGTGCCAGCAGCGTAGGGTTGGGTATCGTCGGGGACACCATATATTTT; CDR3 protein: CASSVGLGIVGDTIYF
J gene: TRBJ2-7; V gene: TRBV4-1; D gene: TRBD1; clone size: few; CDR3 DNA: TGCGCCAGCAGCCAAACCCCGCTAGGGACAGGGTTGGACGAGCAGTACTTC; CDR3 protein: CASSQTPLGTGLDEQYF
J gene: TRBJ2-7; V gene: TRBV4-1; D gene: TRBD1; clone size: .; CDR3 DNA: TGCGCCAGCAGCTACGGACAGGGAATCGTCTACGAGCAGTACTTC; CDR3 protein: CASSYGQGIVYEQYF
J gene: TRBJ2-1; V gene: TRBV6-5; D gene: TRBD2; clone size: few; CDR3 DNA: TGTGCCAGCAGAGCCTTAGCGGGGGGAATAAATGAGCAGTTCTTC; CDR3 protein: CASRALAGGINEQFF
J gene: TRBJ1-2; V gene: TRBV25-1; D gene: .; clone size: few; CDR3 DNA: TGTGCCAGCAGTGAATTTGGGGGGGTTGACTATGGCTACACCTTC; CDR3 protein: CASSEFGGVDYGYTF
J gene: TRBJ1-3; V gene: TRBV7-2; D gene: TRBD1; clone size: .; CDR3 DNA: TGTGCCAGCAGCTCCGGACAGGGTAACACCATATATTTT; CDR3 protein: CASSSGQGNTIYF
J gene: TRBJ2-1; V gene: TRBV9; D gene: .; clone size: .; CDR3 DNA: TGTGCCAGCAGCGTAGCTGCGGGGTTCACCTACAATGAGCAGTTCTTC; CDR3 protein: CASSVAAGFTYNEQFF
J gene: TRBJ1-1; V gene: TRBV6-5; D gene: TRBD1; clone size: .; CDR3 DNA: TGTGCCAGCACCTTACCAGGGGGGTCTGAAGCTTTCTTT; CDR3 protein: CASTLPGGSEAFF
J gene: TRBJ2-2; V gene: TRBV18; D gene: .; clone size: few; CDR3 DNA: TGTGCCAGCTCACCACAAGAAACTAGAGCGGGCACCGGGGAGCTGTTTTTT; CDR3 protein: CASSPQETRAGTGELFF
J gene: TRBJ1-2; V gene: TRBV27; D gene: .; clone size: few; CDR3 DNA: TGTGCCTGGATTCGGGGTCGAGGCTACACCTTC; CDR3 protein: CAWIRGRGYTF
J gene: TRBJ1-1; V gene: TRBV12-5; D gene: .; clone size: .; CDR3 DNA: TGTGCTAGTGTAATGGGCCAGAGGGGGACTGAAGCTTTCTTT; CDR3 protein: CASVMGQRGTEAFF
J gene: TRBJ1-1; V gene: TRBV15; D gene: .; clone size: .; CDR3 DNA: TGTGCCACCAGCAGAGACACGACCACAGTGAACACTGAAGCTTTCTTT; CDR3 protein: CATSRDTTTVNTEAFF
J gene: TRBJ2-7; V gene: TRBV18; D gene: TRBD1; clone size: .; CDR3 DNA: TGTGCCAGCTCCCCTCCGGGACAGGGGGCTTACGAGCAGTACTTC; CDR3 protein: CASSPPGQGAYEQYF
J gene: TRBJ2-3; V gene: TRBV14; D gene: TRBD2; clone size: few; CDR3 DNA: TGTGCCAGCAGCCGGACTAGCGGGGGGCGTACAGATACGCAGTATTTT; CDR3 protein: CASSRTSGGRTDTQYF
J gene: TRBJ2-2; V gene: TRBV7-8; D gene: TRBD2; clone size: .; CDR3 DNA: TGTGCCAATGGGGCTAGCGGGGGGGCCGCGAACACCGGGGAGCTGTTTTTT; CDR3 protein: CANGASGGAANTGELFF
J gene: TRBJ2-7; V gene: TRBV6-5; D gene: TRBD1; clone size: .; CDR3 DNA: TGTGCCAGCAGTTACTCGGTACAGGGGGGCTACGAGCAGTACTTC; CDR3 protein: CASSYSVQGGYEQYF
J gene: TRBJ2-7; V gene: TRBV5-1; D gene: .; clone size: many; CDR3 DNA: TGCGCCAGCAGCTCCGGGACTCCCACCGAGCAGTACTTC; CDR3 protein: CASSSGTPTEQYF
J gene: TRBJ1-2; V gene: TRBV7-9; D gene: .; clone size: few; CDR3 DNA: TGTGCCAGCAGCTTGGACCTCGGGGTTGACTATGGCTACACCTTC; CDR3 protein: CASSLDLGVDYGYTF
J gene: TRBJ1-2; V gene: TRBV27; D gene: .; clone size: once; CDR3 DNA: TGTGCCAGCAGTTTATTGTGGACTAACACTATTGGCTACACCTTC; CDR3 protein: CASSLLWTNTIGYTF
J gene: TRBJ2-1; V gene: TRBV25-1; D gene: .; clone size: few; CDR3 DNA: TGTGCCAGCAGTCCGGGGGGGACAGCTCGTAATGAGCAGTTCTTC; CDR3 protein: CASSPGGTARNEQFF
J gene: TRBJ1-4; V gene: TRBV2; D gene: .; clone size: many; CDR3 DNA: TGTGCCAGCGGACAGTTGCTTGAAAAACTGTTTTTT; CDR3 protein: CASGQLLEKLFF
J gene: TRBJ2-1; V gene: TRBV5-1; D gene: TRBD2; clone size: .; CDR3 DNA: TGCGCCAGCAGCTTGGCGGGGGGGAGCTCCTACAATGAGCAGTTCTTC; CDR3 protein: CASSLAGGSSYNEQFF
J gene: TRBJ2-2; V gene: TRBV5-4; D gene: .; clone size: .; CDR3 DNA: TGTGCCAGCAGCGCGCTTGGGGGCGCCCTGGGGACCGGGGAGCTGTTTTTT; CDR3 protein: CASSALGGALGTGELFF
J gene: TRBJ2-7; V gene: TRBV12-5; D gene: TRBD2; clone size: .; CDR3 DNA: TGTGCTAGTGATAAAGCGGGGGGGCTTTCCGAGCAGTACTTC; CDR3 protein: CASDKAGGLSEQYF
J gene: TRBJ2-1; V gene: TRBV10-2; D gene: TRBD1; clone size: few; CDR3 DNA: TGCGCCACCATTTTGACAGGGGGAAATGAGCAGTTCTTC; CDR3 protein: CATILTGGNEQFF